Following are 4 T cell receptor beta chains from one sample sequenced in a study of cytomegalovirus exposure and HLA in healthy donors. Primers included in the PCR were 60 Vbeta and 13 Jbeta primers. The repertoire was sequenced with immunoSEQ multiplex PCR; TCRdb's copy has only in-frame clones and lacks some. The table has under 200,000 clones, 77% seen once. The sequencing input was PBMCs. The receptors shown here come from a woman younger than 45 in good health and CMV-seronegative.

The chain recombines TRBV19 with TRBJ1-6; a possible D gene is TRBD1 (6 bases). The CDR3 is 15 amino acids. V lost 10 bases and J lost 3, with 16 bases in between. Germline loops: CDR1 LNHDA, CDR2 SQIVND (reference sequence). CDR3 in amino acids: CATQKIQGYNSPLHF. In nucleotides, the CDR3 is TGTGCCACCCAGAAGATACAGGGCTATAATTCACCCCTCCACTTT.

The chain is built from TRBV5-1 and TRBJ2-3, with D possibly being TRBD2 (5 bases). The length of the CDR3 is 13 residues. V lost 1 base and J lost 6, with 9 bases in between. Germline V gene sequence: CDR1 SGHRS, CDR2 YFSETQ. The CDR3 here is CASSLTRLDTQYF. The CDR3 DNA sequence: TGCGCCAGCAGCTTGACTAGACTCGATACGCAGTATTTT.

The V gene is TRBV2, the J gene TRBJ1-2; perhaps TRBD1 as D (5 bases). Trimming shortened V by 3 bases and J by 4 bases, and 9 bases separated the two germline ends. Per germline, CDR1 SNHLY and CDR2 FYNNEI. The CDR3 has 13 residues. The CDR3 DNA is TGTGCCAGCAGTGACGGGGGGGGCTATGGCTACACCTTC. Its translation is CASSDGGGYGYTF.

V gene TRBV14 combines with J gene TRBJ1-2; D is uncertain. The CDR3 consists of 15 residues. The V gene lost 0 bases and the J gene lost 2 bases, with 10 bases spanning the gap. CDR1 and CDR2 (germline): SGHDN, FVKESK. The CDR3, as DNA: TGTGCCAGCAGCCAAGATTCATCCAGAAACTATGGCTACACCTTC. It specifies CASSQDSSRNYGYTF.